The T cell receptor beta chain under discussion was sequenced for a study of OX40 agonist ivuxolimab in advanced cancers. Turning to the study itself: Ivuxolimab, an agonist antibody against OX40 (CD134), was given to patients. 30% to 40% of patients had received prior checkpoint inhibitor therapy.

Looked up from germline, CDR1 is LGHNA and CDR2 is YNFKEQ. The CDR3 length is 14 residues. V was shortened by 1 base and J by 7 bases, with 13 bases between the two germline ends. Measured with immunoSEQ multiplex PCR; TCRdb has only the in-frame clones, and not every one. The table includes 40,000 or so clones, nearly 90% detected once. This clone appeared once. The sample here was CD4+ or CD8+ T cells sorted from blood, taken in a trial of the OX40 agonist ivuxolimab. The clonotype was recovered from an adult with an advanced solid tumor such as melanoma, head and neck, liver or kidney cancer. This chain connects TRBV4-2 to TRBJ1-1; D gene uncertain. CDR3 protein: CASSQGSSGDEAFF. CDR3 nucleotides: TGTGCCAGCAGCCAAGGGTCCAGTGGAGATGAAGCTTTCTTT.